This T cell receptor (beta chain) was sequenced for a study of low-dose radiotherapy and immunotherapy resistance in tumors. This CDR3 spans 18 amino acids. J lost 7 bases, V lost 2 bases, and 18 bases had no gene match. The V gene's germline CDR1 is SNHLY and CDR2 FYNNEI. This sample's time point: after trial treatment. Treatment reported: LDRT plus nivolumab, ipilimumab, low-dose cyclophosphamide and aspirin (RACIN trial). Alpha- and beta-chain coverage of first-strand cDNA came from TRAV- and TRBV-specific primers. A constant-region primer paired with the V-primer adapter amplified TCRs over approximately 18 PCR cycles. TCRdb called the reads again in MiXCR, with one record for every CDR3 protein. The sample consists of 95,000 to 100,000 distinct CDR3 sequences, roughly 20% of them appearing once. At least ten counts were recorded for this clonotype.

The chain recombines TRBV2 with TRBJ2-7; 9 bases are shared with TRBD2. The sequences come from PBMCs, collected after low-dose radiotherapy plus immunotherapy. The source is a male donor with prostate cancer. CDR3 sequence reads: CASSEPSPWGLAEGEQYF. CDR3 coding DNA: TGTGCCAGCAGTGAACCTTCCCCCTGGGGACTAGCTGAGGGAGAGCAGTACTTC.